These T cell receptor beta chains were read from a single sample in a study of cytomegalovirus exposure and HLA in healthy donors. Repertoires were generated with immunoSEQ multiplex PCR, while TCRdb's copy carries only in-frame clones and drops some. Of nearly 110,000 clones in the sample, 65% to 80% were seen once. Sequenced: PBMCs. These receptors came from a man aged 60-69 years in good health and CMV-seronegative. Each CDR3 is given with its conserved first and last residue. A D gene is named only where the DNA matches it firmly. Not every row has a clone size; where given, it reads once, few, many or a size class.

j_call | v_call | clone_size | cdr3_length | d_call | cdr3_nt | cdr3_aa
TRBJ1-1 | TRBV5-1 | NA | 16 | NA | TGCGCCAGCAGCTTGGGGGGGCGACAGATCCACACTGAAGCTTTCTTT | CASSLGGRQIHTEAFF
TRBJ2-6 | TRBV10-3 | NA | 13 | NA | TGTGCCATCAGTGGCAGTGGGGCCAACGTCCTGACTTTC | CAISGSGANVLTF
TRBJ1-5 | TRBV7-9 | NA | 15 | NA | TGTGCCAGCAGCTTACAGGGCGGTAGCAATCAGCCCCAGCATTTT | CASSLQGGSNQPQHF
TRBJ2-3 | TRBV7-9 | NA | 12 | NA | TGTGCCAGCCACGGTCCCTCGGATACGCAGTATTTT | CASHGPSDTQYF
TRBJ1-5 | TRBV2 | NA | 14 | TRBD1 | TGTGCCAGCAGTTTCGGACAGGGAGGACAGCCCCAGCATTTT | CASSFGQGGQPQHF
TRBJ1-6 | TRBV2 | NA | 15 | NA | TGTGCCAGCAGAGCTTGGGACAACAATAATTCACCCCTCCACTTT | CASRAWDNNNSPLHF
TRBJ2-2 | TRBV9 | few | 15 | TRBD2 | TGTGCCAGCAGCCCGTCCGGGGGGGGAGCCGGGGAGCTGTTTTTT | CASSPSGGGAGELFF
TRBJ1-5 | TRBV27 | few | 14 | NA | TGTGCCAGCAGTCCCGGTCCCGGTAATCAGCCCCAGCATTTT | CASSPGPGNQPQHF
TRBJ2-2 | TRBV4-3 | NA | 17 | TRBD1 | TGCGCCAGCAGCCAAGATCCGGGGCAGGGGGCGGTCGGGGAGCTGTTTTTT | CASSQDPGQGAVGELFF
TRBJ2-7 | TRBV5-4 | NA | 15 | TRBD2 | TGTGCCAGCACCCTAGGCGGGACTACTTCCTACGAGCAGTACTTC | CASTLGGTTSYEQYF
TRBJ1-2 | TRBV15 | NA | 14 | NA | TGTGCCACCAGCAGAGGTAGACAGTCCTATGGCTACACCTTC | CATSRGRQSYGYTF
TRBJ1-6 | TRBV6-1 | NA | 11 | TRBD1 | TGTGCCAGCAGATGGGAGGGGACAGGGGTTTTT | CASRWEGTGVF
TRBJ1-2 | TRBV7-3 | few | 13 | NA | TGTGCCAGCAGCTTAAGTAGTAACTATGGCTACACCTTC | CASSLSSNYGYTF
TRBJ1-2 | TRBV5-6 | NA | 16 | NA | TGTGCCAGCAGCTTGATGTCTCGGGGGGCAATCTATGGCTACACCTTC | CASSLMSRGAIYGYTF
TRBJ2-3 | TRBV7-2 | NA | 15 | TRBD2 | TGTGCCAGCAGCCCCGGGACTAGTGGCACAGATACGCAGTATTTT | CASSPGTSGTDTQYF
TRBJ1-1 | TRBV7-2 | NA | 14 | TRBD1 | TGTGCCAGCAGCGAATGGACAGGGAACACTGAAGCTTTCTTT | CASSEWTGNTEAFF
TRBJ1-5 | TRBV10-3 | NA | 14 | TRBD1 | TGTGCCATCAGTGAGTCACAGGGGGATCAGCCCCAGCATTTT | CAISESQGDQPQHF
TRBJ1-2 | TRBV4-3 | NA | 16 | TRBD1 | TGCGCCAGCAGCCAAGATTTTGGACAGGGGGCGTATGGCTACACCTTC | CASSQDFGQGAYGYTF
TRBJ1-3 | TRBV7-9 | NA | 15 | NA | TGTGCCAGCAGCGAAGGTGACTACTCTGGAAACACCATATATTTT | CASSEGDYSGNTIYF
TRBJ1-1 | TRBV18 | few | 13 | TRBD1 | TGTGCCAGCTCCCCCGGACAGGGCCCTGAAGCTTTCTTT | CASSPGQGPEAFF
TRBJ1-5 | TRBV5-8 | NA | 16 | NA | TGTGCCAGCAACTCGGGGGATCTGCATAGCAATCAGCCCCAGCATTTT | CASNSGDLHSNQPQHF
TRBJ1-1 | TRBV7-9 | NA | 14 | NA | TGTGCCAGCAGCTTTTCCGGGGACTCCACTGAAGCTTTCTTT | CASSFSGDSTEAFF
TRBJ1-6 | TRBV6-4 | NA | 14 | TRBD1 | TGTGCCAGCAGTGCTCGGGACAGGGATTCACCCCTCCACTTT | CASSARDRDSPLHF
TRBJ1-4 | TRBV11-2 | NA | 15 | NA | TGTGCCAGCAGCTCGGGGGTGGGCACTAATGAAAAACTGTTTTTT | CASSSGVGTNEKLFF
TRBJ2-1 | TRBV21-1 | NA | 15 | NA | TGTGCCAGCGTCTTGCAACCGGGACAACACCATGAGCAGTTCTTC | CASVLQPGQHHEQFF
TRBJ2-2 | TRBV19 | few | 16 | NA | TGTGCCAGTAGCGGAACCTCGCAGGGAAACACCGGGGAGCTGTTTTTT | CASSGTSQGNTGELFF
TRBJ2-5 | TRBV7-9 | NA | 14 | TRBD2 | TGTGCCAGCAGCTTTAGCGGGGGGAAAGAGACCCAGTACTTC | CASSFSGGKETQYF
TRBJ1-1 | TRBV19 | NA | 12 | NA | TGTGCCAGTAGTACCCGAGGCACTGAAGCTTTCTTT | CASSTRGTEAFF
TRBJ2-2 | TRBV19 | NA | 12 | NA | TGTGCCAGTAGTGTCGTCCGCGGGGAGCTGTTTTTT | CASSVVRGELFF
TRBJ2-3 | TRBV2 | few | 14 | NA | TGTGCCAGCAGTGAAGCGCTTCGGACAGATACGCAGTATTTT | CASSEALRTDTQYF
TRBJ2-4 | TRBV6-5 | few | 15 | NA | TGTGCCAGCAGAAGGACAGTACTAGCCAAAAACATTCAGTACTTC | CASRRTVLAKNIQYF
TRBJ2-2 | TRBV7-6 | NA | 19 | TRBD2 | TGTGCCAGCAGCTTAGAGCACCCCGGACTAGCGGGGAGGACGAGGGAGCTGTTTTTT | CASSLEHPGLAGRTRELFF
TRBJ1-4 | TRBV7-9 | NA | 18 | NA | TGTGCCAGCAGCTTAGCTCGGCAGGGCGACGCAACTAATGAAAAACTGTTTTTT | CASSLARQGDATNEKLFF
TRBJ2-1 | TRBV2 | NA | 14 | NA | TGTGCCAGCCGACTAGTTGTGGAATACAATGAGCAGTTCTTC | CASRLVVEYNEQFF
TRBJ1-3 | TRBV5-1 | NA | 17 | NA | TGCGCCAGCAGCTTGGGTTCTGGACAGTGGGACGGAAACACCATATATTTT | CASSLGSGQWDGNTIYF
TRBJ2-3 | TRBV5-1 | once | 17 | TRBD2 | TGCGCCAGCAGTTTAACTTTAGCGGGGCGGTCTTCAGATACGCAGTATTTT | CASSLTLAGRSSDTQYF
TRBJ1-2 | TRBV7-2 | NA | 14 | NA | TGTGCCAGCAGCCGTGACATGTTCTGGGATGGCTACACCTTC | CASSRDMFWDGYTF
TRBJ2-7 | TRBV7-9 | NA | 14 | NA | TGTGCCAGCAGCTTAGCGTCGACAGCTTACGAGCAGTACTTC | CASSLASTAYEQYF